These T cell receptor beta chains were read from a single sample in a study of blood T cell repertoires in COVID-19. Clones were sequenced by immunoSEQ multiplex PCR, and TCRdb holds only the in-frame ones, with some missing. The table includes some 78,000 clones, 90% detected once. Sample: peripheral blood. The receptors here all came from an elderly woman with active or convalescent COVID-19. Each CDR3 is given with its conserved first and last residue. The D gene is left open where the match is weak. Clone size is shown for a subset of rows, as once, few, many or a class of expanded clone.

j_gene: TRBJ2-7
abundance: -
v_gene: TRBV18
d_gene: TRBD1
CDR3aa: CASSPLDRGTYEQYF
CDR3nt: TGTGCCAGCTCGCCGTTGGACAGGGGAACCTACGAGCAGTACTTC

j_gene: TRBJ2-3
abundance: -
v_gene: TRBV18
d_gene: -
CDR3aa: CASSLFESTDTQYF
CDR3nt: TGTGCCAGCTCACTTTTCGAGAGCACAGATACGCAGTATTTT

j_gene: TRBJ2-6
abundance: -
v_gene: TRBV28
d_gene: -
CDR3aa: CASSQKQQATGANVLTF
CDR3nt: TGTGCCAGCAGTCAAAAACAACAGGCCACTGGGGCCAACGTCCTGACTTTC

j_gene: TRBJ2-7
abundance: -
v_gene: TRBV5-4
d_gene: TRBD1
CDR3aa: CASSLGDRGFSYEQYF
CDR3nt: TGTGCCAGCAGCTTGGGGGACAGGGGGTTCTCCTACGAGCAGTACTTC

j_gene: TRBJ2-2
abundance: -
v_gene: TRBV20-1
d_gene: -
CDR3aa: CSASLGLNTGELFF
CDR3nt: TGCAGTGCTAGTCTGGGGCTGAACACCGGGGAGCTGTTTTTT

j_gene: TRBJ2-1
abundance: -
v_gene: TRBV19
d_gene: TRBD2
CDR3aa: CASSLAGTYNEQFF
CDR3nt: TGTGCCAGTAGCTTAGCGGGAACCTACAATGAGCAGTTCTTC

j_gene: TRBJ1-1
abundance: -
v_gene: TRBV19
d_gene: -
CDR3aa: CASSGMRDTEAFF
CDR3nt: TGTGCCAGTAGTGGAATGAGGGACACTGAAGCTTTCTTT

j_gene: TRBJ2-3
abundance: once
v_gene: TRBV5-1
d_gene: -
CDR3aa: CASSLWTPKEADTQYF
CDR3nt: TGCGCCAGCAGCTTGTGGACTCCCAAAGAGGCAGATACGCAGTATTTT

j_gene: TRBJ2-5
abundance: -
v_gene: TRBV5-8
d_gene: TRBD1
CDR3aa: CASSEGQGGETQYF
CDR3nt: TGTGCCAGCAGCGAGGGACAGGGGGGGGAGACCCAGTACTTC

j_gene: TRBJ2-7
abundance: -
v_gene: TRBV18
d_gene: TRBD1
CDR3aa: CASSPLITGTGSYEQYF
CDR3nt: TGTGCCAGCTCACCACTAATAACCGGGACAGGGTCCTACGAGCAGTACTTC

j_gene: TRBJ2-1
abundance: -
v_gene: TRBV5-1
d_gene: TRBD1
CDR3aa: CASSLHPPSGQGTYNEQFF
CDR3nt: TGCGCCAGCAGCTTGCATCCTCCGTCGGGACAGGGAACCTACAATGAGCAGTTCTTC

j_gene: TRBJ1-4
abundance: -
v_gene: TRBV5-1
d_gene: TRBD1
CDR3aa: CASRGGTGDEKLFF
CDR3nt: TGCGCCAGCAGAGGTGGGACAGGGGACGAAAAACTGTTTTTT

j_gene: TRBJ2-7
abundance: -
v_gene: TRBV19
d_gene: TRBD2
CDR3aa: CASSIAPAGTYEQYF
CDR3nt: TGTGCCAGTAGTATAGCCCCAGCGGGGACCTACGAGCAGTACTTC

j_gene: TRBJ1-2
abundance: -
v_gene: TRBV11-2
d_gene: -
CDR3aa: CASSRRHDYGYTF
CDR3nt: TGTGCCAGCAGCCGCAGACATGACTATGGCTACACCTTC

j_gene: TRBJ1-2
abundance: once
v_gene: TRBV28
d_gene: -
CDR3aa: CASRIGLGDYGYTF
CDR3nt: TGTGCCAGCAGAATAGGTCTAGGGGACTATGGCTACACCTTC

j_gene: TRBJ1-1
abundance: -
v_gene: TRBV6-5
d_gene: TRBD1
CDR3aa: CASSYRTGNTEAFF
CDR3nt: TGTGCCAGCAGTTACAGGACAGGGAACACTGAAGCTTTCTTT

j_gene: TRBJ2-3
abundance: -
v_gene: TRBV29-1
d_gene: -
CDR3aa: CSGGGTDTQYF
CDR3nt: TGCAGCGGTGGAGGCACAGATACGCAGTATTTT

j_gene: TRBJ1-2
abundance: -
v_gene: TRBV27
d_gene: TRBD1
CDR3aa: CASSILGTGGVGDGYTF
CDR3nt: TGTGCCAGCAGTATACTTGGGACAGGGGGCGTAGGAGATGGCTACACCTTC

j_gene: TRBJ1-2
abundance: -
v_gene: TRBV19
d_gene: -
CDR3aa: CASTTGNYGYTF
CDR3nt: TGTGCCAGTACCACGGGGAACTATGGCTACACCTTC

j_gene: TRBJ1-2
abundance: -
v_gene: TRBV25-1
d_gene: -
CDR3aa: CASSEYSVGASGFRGYTF
CDR3nt: TGTGCCAGCAGTGAATATAGTGTGGGGGCGTCAGGATTTCGTGGCTACACCTTC

j_gene: TRBJ1-2
abundance: -
v_gene: TRBV5-4
d_gene: TRBD1
CDR3aa: CAAVKTGGMYGYTF
CDR3nt: TGTGCCGCCGTAAAAACAGGGGGCATGTATGGCTACACCTTC

j_gene: TRBJ2-7
abundance: -
v_gene: TRBV5-1
d_gene: TRBD2
CDR3aa: CASSLDASGSTAYEQYF
CDR3nt: TGCGCCAGCAGCTTGGATGCTAGCGGGAGTACGGCCTACGAGCAGTACTTC

j_gene: TRBJ2-4
abundance: -
v_gene: TRBV19
d_gene: TRBD1
CDR3aa: CASSKQGAEGIQYF
CDR3nt: TGTGCCAGTAGTAAACAGGGGGCGGAGGGCATTCAGTACTTC

j_gene: TRBJ2-5
abundance: -
v_gene: TRBV5-4
d_gene: TRBD2
CDR3aa: CASSPGTSGIQETQYF
CDR3nt: TGTGCCAGCAGCCCGGGGACTAGCGGGATCCAAGAGACCCAGTACTTC

j_gene: TRBJ1-4
abundance: -
v_gene: TRBV2
d_gene: TRBD1
CDR3aa: CASGDRENEKLFF
CDR3nt: TGTGCCAGTGGGGACAGAGAGAATGAAAAACTGTTTTTT

j_gene: TRBJ2-3
abundance: -
v_gene: TRBV7-2
d_gene: TRBD1
CDR3aa: CASSFARPDRADTQYF
CDR3nt: TGTGCCAGCAGCTTCGCCCGCCCGGACAGGGCCGATACGCAGTATTTT

j_gene: TRBJ2-3
abundance: -
v_gene: TRBV5-1
d_gene: -
CDR3aa: CASNNHGGGTDTQYF
CDR3nt: TGCGCCAGCAACAATCATGGCGGAGGCACAGATACGCAGTATTTT

j_gene: TRBJ2-7
abundance: few
v_gene: TRBV2
d_gene: -
CDR3aa: CASSVLAEQYF
CDR3nt: TGTGCCAGCAGTGTACTCGCCGAGCAGTACTTC

j_gene: TRBJ2-1
abundance: -
v_gene: TRBV7-9
d_gene: TRBD1
CDR3aa: CASSLSGQGAYNEQFF
CDR3nt: TGTGCCAGCAGCTTATCAGGACAGGGCGCCTACAATGAGCAGTTCTTC

j_gene: TRBJ2-2
abundance: -
v_gene: TRBV4-3
d_gene: -
CDR3aa: CASSQGADSLNTGELFF
CDR3nt: TGCGCCAGCAGCCAAGGAGCGGACAGCCTGAACACCGGGGAGCTGTTTTTT

j_gene: TRBJ2-4
abundance: once
v_gene: TRBV28
d_gene: -
CDR3aa: CASSLGFGAAQYF
CDR3nt: TGTGCCAGCAGTTTGGGCTTTGGGGCAGCCCAGTACTTC

j_gene: TRBJ2-3
abundance: -
v_gene: TRBV5-1
d_gene: -
CDR3aa: CASSPLTGFTDTQYF
CDR3nt: TGCGCCAGCAGCCCCTTAACCGGGTTCACAGATACGCAGTATTTT

j_gene: TRBJ1-5
abundance: -
v_gene: TRBV10-3
d_gene: TRBD1
CDR3aa: CAISNNRGGDQPQHF
CDR3nt: TGTGCCATCAGTAATAACAGGGGAGGCGATCAGCCCCAGCATTTT

j_gene: TRBJ1-1
abundance: -
v_gene: TRBV6-2/TRBV6-3
d_gene: -
CDR3aa: CASSYTTTGTEAFF
CDR3nt: TGTGCCAGCAGTTATACCACAACGGGCACTGAAGCTTTCTTT

j_gene: TRBJ1-5
abundance: -
v_gene: TRBV5-1
d_gene: -
CDR3aa: CASSLDSGDQPQHF
CDR3nt: TGCGCCAGCAGCTTGGACTCGGGAGATCAGCCCCAGCATTTT